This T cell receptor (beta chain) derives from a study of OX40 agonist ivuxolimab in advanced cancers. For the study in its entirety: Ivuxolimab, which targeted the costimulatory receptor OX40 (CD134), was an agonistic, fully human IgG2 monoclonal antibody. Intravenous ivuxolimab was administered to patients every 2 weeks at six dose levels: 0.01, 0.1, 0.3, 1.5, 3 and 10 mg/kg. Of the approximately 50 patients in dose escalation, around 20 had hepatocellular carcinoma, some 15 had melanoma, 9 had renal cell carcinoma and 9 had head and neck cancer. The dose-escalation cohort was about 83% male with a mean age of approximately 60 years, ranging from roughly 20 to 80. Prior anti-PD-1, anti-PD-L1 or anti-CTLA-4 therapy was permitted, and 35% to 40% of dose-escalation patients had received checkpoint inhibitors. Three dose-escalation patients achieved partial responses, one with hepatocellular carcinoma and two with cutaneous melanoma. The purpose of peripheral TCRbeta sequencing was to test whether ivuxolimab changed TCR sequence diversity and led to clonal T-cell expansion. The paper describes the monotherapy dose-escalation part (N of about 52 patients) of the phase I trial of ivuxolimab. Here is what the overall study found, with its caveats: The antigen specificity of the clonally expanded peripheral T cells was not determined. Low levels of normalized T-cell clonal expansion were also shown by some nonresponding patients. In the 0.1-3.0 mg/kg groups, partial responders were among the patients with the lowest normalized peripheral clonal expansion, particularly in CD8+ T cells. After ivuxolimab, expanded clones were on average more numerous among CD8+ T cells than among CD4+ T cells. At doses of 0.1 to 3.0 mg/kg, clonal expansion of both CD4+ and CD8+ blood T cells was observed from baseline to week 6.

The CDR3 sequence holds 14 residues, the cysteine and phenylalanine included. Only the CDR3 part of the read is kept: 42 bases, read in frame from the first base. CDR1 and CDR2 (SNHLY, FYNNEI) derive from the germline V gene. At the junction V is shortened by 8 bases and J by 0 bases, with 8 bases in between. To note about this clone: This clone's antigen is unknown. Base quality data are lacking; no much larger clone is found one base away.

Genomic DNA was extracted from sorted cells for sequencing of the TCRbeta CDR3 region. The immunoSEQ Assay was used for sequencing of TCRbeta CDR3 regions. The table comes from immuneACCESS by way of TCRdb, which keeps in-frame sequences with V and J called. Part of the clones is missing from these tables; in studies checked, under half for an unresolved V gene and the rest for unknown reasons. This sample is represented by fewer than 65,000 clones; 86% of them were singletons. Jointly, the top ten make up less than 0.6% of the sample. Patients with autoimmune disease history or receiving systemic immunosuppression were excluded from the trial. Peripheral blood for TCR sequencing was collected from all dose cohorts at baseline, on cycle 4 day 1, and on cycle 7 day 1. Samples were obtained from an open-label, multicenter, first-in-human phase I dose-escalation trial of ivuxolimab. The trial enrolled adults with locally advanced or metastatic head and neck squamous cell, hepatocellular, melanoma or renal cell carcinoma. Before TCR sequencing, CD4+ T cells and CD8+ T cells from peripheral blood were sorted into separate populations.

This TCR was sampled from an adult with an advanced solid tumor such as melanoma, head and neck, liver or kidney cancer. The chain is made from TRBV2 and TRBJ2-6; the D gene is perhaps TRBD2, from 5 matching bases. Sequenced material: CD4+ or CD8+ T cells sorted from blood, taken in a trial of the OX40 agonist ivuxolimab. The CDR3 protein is CASRGSSGANVLTF. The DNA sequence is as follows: TGTGCCAGCCGAGGGAGCTCTGGGGCCAACGTCCTGACTTTC.